This T cell receptor beta chain was found in a study of cytomegalovirus exposure and HLA in healthy donors. For the study at large: Assignment to the Caucasian-associated ancestry cluster applied to around 80% of the approximately 400 genotyped donors.

Study-wide points: The authors judged a highly shared variant cluster likely a sequencing artifact.

Vbeta (60) and Jbeta (13) primers were used in the PCR. This table comes from immunoSEQ multiplex PCR, and its TCRdb copy is limited to in-frame clones, with some not included. This repertoire shows 90,000 to 150,000 clones, about 73% found once; its top ten account for about 3.3%. This clone was picked up one time. What it binds is unknown. CDR3 length: 14 amino acids. CDR1 is LNHNV, CDR2 YYDKDF, per germline (reference sequence). V was pared by 3 bases and J by 3 bases, with 4 bases of the junction left unmatched. The sequence came from a woman aged 25 to 45 in good health and CMV-seropositive. What was sequenced was PBMCs. This sequence joins TRBV15 and TRBJ1-1; TRBD1 agrees at 7 bases. This CDR3 is CATSRIGTDTEAFF. Written as DNA, the CDR3 is TGTGCCACCAGCAGGATCGGGACAGACACTGAAGCTTTCTTT.